The 25 T cell receptor beta chains presented below share a single source sample, sequenced in a study of cytomegalovirus exposure and HLA in healthy donors. PCR used 60 Vbeta primers and 13 Jbeta primers. TCRdb's copy holds only in-frame clones and misses some; the assay was immunoSEQ multiplex PCR. Of some 150,000 clones in the sample, about 76% were seen once. Sequenced material: PBMCs. Receptor source: a woman in her 40s in good health and CMV-seronegative.

This clone has more than one count but fewer than ten. Different DNA sequences within this sample yield the same CDR3. The V call is TRBV5-1, the J call TRBJ1-3, with D tentatively TRBD1 (5 bases). CDR1 is SGHRS, CDR2 YFSETQ, per germline. This CDR3 spans 13 amino acids. Trimming left V 4 bases short and J 6 bases short, with 11 bases between. CDR3 nucleotides: TGCGCCAGCAGCCTGGGGGGGGAAAACACCATATATTTT. As protein: CASSLGGENTIYF. Full variable domain (rest looked up from reference TRBV5-1 and TRBJ1-3): KAGVTQTPRYLIKTRGQQVTLSCSPISGHRSVSWYQQTPGQGLQFLFEYFSETQRNKGNFPGRFSGRQFSNSRSEMNVSTLELGDSALYLCASSLGGENTIYFGEGSWLTVV.

The CDR3 DNA sequence: TGTGCCAGCAGTTTATCTAGTGTACCGCTGAAGCAGTTCTTC. Its protein is CASSLSSVPLKQFF. This sequence joins TRBV27 and TRBJ2-1; D is ambiguous. From germline, CDR1 is MNHEY and CDR2 SMNVEV (reference sequence). The V and J ends lost 0 bases and 11 bases respectively, with 14 bases between them. The length of the CDR3 is 14 residues.

The J gene is TRBJ1-1, the V gene TRBV19; no reliable D call. Germline CDR1 and CDR2: LNHDA and SQIVND (reference sequence). Trimming took 5 bases from V and 0 from J, leaving 10 bases between them. This CDR3 has 14 residues. The CDR3 is CASSGRGLNTEAFF. CDR3 in DNA: TGTGCCAGTAGTGGCCGCGGCCTGAACACTGAAGCTTTCTTT. The variable domain in full, with the rest retrieved from reference TRBV19 and TRBJ1-1, is DGGITQSPKYLFRKEGQNVTLSCEQNLNHDAMYWYRQDPGQGLRLIYYSQIVNDFQKGDIAEGYSVSREKKESFPLTVTSAQKNPTAFYLCASSGRGLNTEAFFGQGTRLTVV.

The rearrangement joins TRBV5-1 to TRBJ2-5, with D perhaps matching TRBD1 (6 bases). The CDR3 runs to 13 residues. V lost 1 base to trimming and J lost 5 bases, with 9 bases between them. Germline V gives CDR1 SGHRS, CDR2 YFSETQ. CDR3 region: CASSLTGFETQYF. The CDR3 DNA reads as TGCGCCAGCAGCTTGACAGGGTTCGAGACCCAGTACTTC.

The V call is TRBV9, the J call TRBJ1-2, with 7 bases that match TRBD1. The CDR3 is 14 residues long. V dropped 3 bases and J dropped 5; count of bases not matched to a gene: 7. Looked up from germline, CDR1 is SGDLS and CDR2 is YYNGEE. The CDR3 loop reads CASSATGTDYGYTF. CDR3 sequence (DNA): TGTGCCAGCAGCGCCACCGGGACAGATTATGGCTACACCTTC.

Here the CDR3 DNA reads TGTGCCAGCAGTTTGACAGACAGGGTAAACACCATATATTTT. Amino acid sequence: CASSLTDRVNTIYF. The V and J genes are TRBV6-1 and TRBJ1-3; the match to TRBD1 covers 7 bases. V was pared by 5 bases and J by 6 bases, with 7 bases of the junction left unmatched. This CDR3 comprises 14 residues. Per the germline V gene, CDR1 is MNHNS and CDR2 is SASEGT.

This chain uses TRBV27 with TRBJ1-1; D may be TRBD1 (6 bases). V lost 6 bases, J lost 6 bases, and 20 bases lay in between. The germline V gene has CDR1 MNHEY and CDR2 SMNVEV (reference sequence). The CDR3 sequence is 15 residues long. CDR3 bases: TGTGCCAGCAGGACAGGTTCAGGCTCCTACGCTGAAGCTTTCTTT. Amino acids: CASRTGSGSYAEAFF.

This chain links TRBV4-2 with TRBJ1-6; TRBD1 matches at 10 bases. Germline V gives CDR1 LGHNA, CDR2 YNFKEQ. Trimming removed 4 bases from V and 10 bases from J; junction bases left unmatched: 4. The CDR3 covers 14 residues. The CDR3 spells CASSPGQGGSPLHF. CDR3 in DNA: TGTGCCAGCAGCCCCGGACAGGGGGGCTCACCCCTCCACTTT.

The gene calls are TRBV27 and TRBJ2-5; tentative D call: TRBD1 (6 bases). The CDR3 spans 17 residues. Germline CDR1 MNHEY, CDR2 SMNVEV (reference sequence). The V end lost 5 bases, the J end lost 0 bases, and 19 bases lay between the germline ends. CDR3 amino acids: CASSPNSGQLYQETQYF. Here the CDR3 DNA reads TGTGCCAGCAGTCCTAATTCTGGACAGCTTTACCAAGAGACCCAGTACTTC.

The rearrangement joins TRBV7-2 to TRBJ2-5; 8 bases are shared with TRBD2. Trimming cost V 6 bases and J 2 bases; bases outside gene matches: 5. CDR1 and CDR2 (germline): SGHTA, FQGNSA. This CDR3 spans 14 amino acids. CDR3 loop: CASRPGLVQETQYF. The CDR3 DNA follows: TGTGCCAGCAGACCGGGACTAGTACAAGAGACCCAGTACTTC.

V gene TRBV6-1 combines with J gene TRBJ2-1, with D maybe TRBD2 (6 bases). This CDR3 region has 15 residues. V shed 10 bases and J shed 3 bases, with 19 bases lying between them. The germline V gene has CDR1 MNHNS and CDR2 SASEGT. Written as DNA, the CDR3 is TGTGCCACCCTGTCTGATGGGAGGAACTACAATGAGCAGTTCTTC. The encoded protein is CATLSDGRNYNEQFF.

V gene TRBV6-1 combines with J gene TRBJ1-4; D gene uncertain. In germline, CDR1 is MNHNS, CDR2 SASEGT. Trimming pared 5 bases from V and 7 bases from J, leaving 14 bases between. The CDR3 covers 14 residues. CDR3 in amino acids: CASSKGGRGEKLFF. As DNA, the CDR3 is TGTGCCAGCAGTAAAGGAGGGCGAGGTGAAAAACTGTTTTTT.

CDR3 DNA: TGTGCCAGCAGCGGCAGCGGGGGCCGCTCCTACGAGCAGTACTTC. Residues: CASSGSGGRSYEQYF. The genes are TRBV27 and TRBJ2-7; 8 nucleotides line up with TRBD2. The trim removed 6 bases at V and 0 bases at J, leaving 7 bases unmatched. CDR1 is MNHEY and CDR2 is SMNVEV in the germline V gene (reference sequence). The CDR3 covers 15 residues.

Written as DNA, the CDR3 is TGTGCCAGCAGCTTAGGACCGGGGGGTAATGAAAAACTGTTTTTT. Translating gives CASSLGPGGNEKLFF. The rearrangement joins TRBV7-9 to TRBJ1-4, with D possibly TRBD1 on 5 matching bases. Germline assignment: CDR1 SEHNR and CDR2 FQNEAQ (reference sequence). Trimming left V 1 base short and J 4 bases short, with 10 bases between. This CDR3 contains 15 residues.

In DNA, the CDR3 is TGTGCCAGCAGCTTCGATGAGCAGTTCTTC. This translates into CASSFDEQFF. The V gene is TRBV7-2, the J gene TRBJ2-1; D not certain. Germline V gene data show CDR1 as SGHTA and CDR2 as FQGNSA. This CDR3 spans 10 amino acids. V dropped 3 bases and J dropped 8 bases, with 2 bases sitting between them.

The V gene is TRBV5-1, the J gene TRBJ2-4; the match to TRBD1 covers 10 bases. The V and J ends lost 4 bases and 8 bases, in that order; junction bases with no gene match: 6. This CDR3 comprises 14 residues. Looked up from germline, CDR1 is SGHRS and CDR2 is YFSETQ. The CDR3 DNA follows: TGCGCCAGCAGCGCCCGGGACAGGGGTGACATTCAGTACTTC. Protein product: CASSARDRGDIQYF.

V is TRBV19 and J is TRBJ1-1, with D uncertain. The CDR3 loop spans 14 amino acids. Looked up from germline, CDR1 is LNHDA and CDR2 is SQIVND (reference sequence). V was cut by 3 bases and J by 5 bases, with 13 bases left in between. The CDR3: CASSIISVRTEAFF. In DNA, the CDR3 is TGTGCCAGTAGTATTATATCGGTGAGGACTGAAGCTTTCTTT.

The chain uses TRBV4-2 and TRBJ2-3; no reliable D call. The germline gives CDR1 LGHNA, CDR2 YNFKEQ. The CDR3 runs to 16 residues. Trimming cost V 4 bases and J 4 bases, with 18 bases left between them. CDR3 in DNA: TGTGCCAGCAGCCCTAGACCCAACCGCGAGGCAGATACGCAGTATTTT. It specifies CASSPRPNREADTQYF.

The rearrangement uses TRBV5-1 and TRBJ1-1; D remains unclear. Between the trimmed V and J ends, which lost 3 bases and 2 bases, there was a span of 20 bases. Germline-derived CDR1 and CDR2 are SGHRS and YFSETQ. There are 17 residues in the CDR3. The CDR3 nucleotides read TGCGCCAGCAGCTCCCCCTTCGGCGGAGGAGTAAACACTGAAGCTTTCTTT. Translation: CASSSPFGGGVNTEAFF.

Details on this clone: Other DNA sequences in this specimen translate into the identical CDR3. The chain combines TRBV9 with TRBJ1-6; the match to TRBD1 covers 8 bases. Trimming removed 3 bases from V and 7 bases from J; junction bases left unmatched: 0. This CDR3 region has 13 residues. Per the germline V gene, CDR1 is SGDLS and CDR2 is YYNGEE. The CDR3 spells CASSGTGNSPLHF. For the CDR3, the DNA is TGTGCCAGCAGCGGGACAGGGAATTCACCCCTCCACTTT.

The chain carries TRBV7-3 and TRBJ2-2; 11 nucleotides agree with TRBD2. The CDR3 contains 16 residues. Germline assignment: CDR1 SGHTA and CDR2 FQGTGA. The J segment lost 7 bases and the V segment lost 2 bases, leaving 6 bases of the junction unmatched. CDR3 nucleotide sequence: TGTGCCAGCAGCTTAGTAGCGGGGGGGCCGAACGGGGAGCTGTTTTTT. Translating it yields CASSLVAGGPNGELFF.

This clone appeared once. The V gene is TRBV6-5, the J gene TRBJ1-2; 8 nucleotides agree with TRBD1. V shed 3 bases and J 3 bases; nucleotides not matched to a gene: 6. CDR1 MNHEY and CDR2 SVGAGI come from the germline V gene. CDR3 size: 15 residues. The CDR3 DNA reads TGTGCCAGCAGTTATCGGCAGGGGGCTTACTATGGCTACACCTTC. It specifies CASSYRQGAYYGYTF.

This clone was found a few times. This chain connects TRBV9 to TRBJ1-1; D gene ambiguous. The CDR3 runs to 16 residues. The germline gives CDR1 SGDLS, CDR2 YYNGEE. V was trimmed by 4 bases and J by 1 base, leaving 17 bases between them. The CDR3 is CASSFLTPAGNTEAFF. CDR3 bases: TGTGCCAGCAGCTTCCTGACTCCGGCGGGGAACACTGAAGCTTTCTTT.

The J gene is TRBJ1-6, the V gene TRBV28; TRBD1 matches 9 bases. CDR3 length: 16 residues. Germline lookup yields CDR1 MDHEN and CDR2 SYDVKM. The ends lost 2 bases at V and 7 bases at J; junction bases unmatched: 6. The CDR3 nucleotides read TGTGCCAGCAGTTTACCCGGACAGGGGCTAAATTCACCCCTCCACTTT. The encoded protein is CASSLPGQGLNSPLHF. The full variable domain, completed using reference TRBV28 and TRBJ1-6, is DVKVTQSSRYLVKRTGEKVFLECVQDMDHENMFWYRQDPGLGLRLIYFSYDVKMKEKGDIPEGYSVSREKKERFSLILESASTNQTSMYLCASSLPGQGLNSPLHFGNGTRLTVT.

The CDR3 DNA follows: TGCGCCAGCAGCCCCGGACAGGGTGAAGCTTTCTTT. It yields the protein CASSPGQGEAFF. The chain employs TRBV5-1 and TRBJ1-1; 8 bases map to TRBD1. Trimming cost V 4 bases and J 7 bases; bases outside gene matches: 3. The germline V gene encodes CDR1 SGHRS and CDR2 YFSETQ. This CDR3 is 12 amino acids long.